The rows below give T cell receptor beta chains drawn from one sample of a study of cytomegalovirus exposure and HLA in healthy donors. Clones were read by immunoSEQ multiplex PCR, and TCRdb kept only the in-frame ones, dropping some. The sample carries some 90,000 clones, about 66% recorded once. The specimen sequenced was PBMCs. The receptors here all came from a boy younger than 18 in good health and CMV-seropositive. CDR3s include the opening cysteine and the closing phenylalanine or tryptophan. Fields, in order: clone size, D gene, J gene, V gene, CDR3 DNA, CDR3 protein. D genes are given only for firm matches. Only part of the rows carry a size: once, few, many, or a class if the clone is expanded.

abundance: NA; d_gene: NA; j_gene: TRBJ1-1; v_gene: TRBV27; CDR3nt: TGTGCCAGCAGTTTGGTGGGGGCGATGAACACTGAAGCTTTCTTT; CDR3aa: CASSLVGAMNTEAFF
abundance: NA; d_gene: NA; j_gene: TRBJ2-2; v_gene: TRBV6-5; CDR3nt: TGTGCCAGCCATACAGGGTACACCGGGGAGCTGTTTTTT; CDR3aa: CASHTGYTGELFF
abundance: once; d_gene: TRBD1; j_gene: TRBJ2-7; v_gene: TRBV15; CDR3nt: TGTGCCACCAGCAGATATTCACAGGGGGCCAACGAGCAGTACTTC; CDR3aa: CATSRYSQGANEQYF
abundance: NA; d_gene: TRBD1; j_gene: TRBJ2-7; v_gene: TRBV6-6; CDR3nt: TGTGCCAGCAGTTACCCGCGGACAGGGCTGGACGAGCAGTACTTC; CDR3aa: CASSYPRTGLDEQYF
abundance: few; d_gene: NA; j_gene: TRBJ1-4; v_gene: TRBV9; CDR3nt: TGTGCCAGCAGCGTCGGGGGGGGCTTTAATGAAAAACTGTTTTTT; CDR3aa: CASSVGGGFNEKLFF
abundance: few; d_gene: TRBD1; j_gene: TRBJ1-2; v_gene: TRBV6-5; CDR3nt: TGTGCCAGCAGGCGAGGGACAGGGGTCTACACCTTC; CDR3aa: CASRRGTGVYTF
abundance: NA; d_gene: NA; j_gene: TRBJ1-1; v_gene: TRBV7-3; CDR3nt: TGTGCCAGCAACTACAGGGACCCCGAAGCTTTCTTT; CDR3aa: CASNYRDPEAFF
abundance: NA; d_gene: TRBD1; j_gene: TRBJ1-2; v_gene: TRBV30; CDR3nt: TGTGCCTGGAGCCTAATTCAGGGGGCGCTTAATGGCTACACCTTC; CDR3aa: CAWSLIQGALNGYTF
abundance: NA; d_gene: NA; j_gene: TRBJ2-3; v_gene: TRBV7-3; CDR3nt: TGTGCCAGCAGCCCCTTACCCGGAGATACGCAGTATTTT; CDR3aa: CASSPLPGDTQYF
abundance: NA; d_gene: NA; j_gene: TRBJ1-2; v_gene: TRBV5-4; CDR3nt: TGTGCCAGCAGCTTCCCAGGGGAGCAGGGCTACACCTTC; CDR3aa: CASSFPGEQGYTF
abundance: NA; d_gene: NA; j_gene: TRBJ1-1; v_gene: TRBV14; CDR3nt: TGTGCCAGCAGCCAAGAGCAATGGGGGGGCAGATTGAACACTGAAGCTTTCTTT; CDR3aa: CASSQEQWGGRLNTEAFF
abundance: NA; d_gene: NA; j_gene: TRBJ2-2; v_gene: TRBV11-3; CDR3nt: TGTGCCAGCAGCTTAGGCCCAGGGAACACCGGGGAGCTGTTTTTT; CDR3aa: CASSLGPGNTGELFF
abundance: NA; d_gene: TRBD1; j_gene: TRBJ2-7; v_gene: TRBV18; CDR3nt: TGTGCCAGCTCACCCACCTCGCAGGGGGCGGCCTACGAGCAGTACTTC; CDR3aa: CASSPTSQGAAYEQYF
abundance: NA; d_gene: NA; j_gene: TRBJ1-2; v_gene: TRBV2; CDR3nt: TGTGCCAGCAGTGACGGACAGAGCCATGGCTACACCTTC; CDR3aa: CASSDGQSHGYTF
abundance: few; d_gene: NA; j_gene: TRBJ2-7; v_gene: TRBV18; CDR3nt: TGTGCCAGCTCACCCTCGGACACTTACGAGCAGTACTTC; CDR3aa: CASSPSDTYEQYF
abundance: few; d_gene: NA; j_gene: TRBJ2-6; v_gene: TRBV6-1; CDR3nt: TGTGCCAGCAGTGAACGGGTGACTGGGGCCAACGTCCTGACTTTC; CDR3aa: CASSERVTGANVLTF
abundance: NA; d_gene: NA; j_gene: TRBJ1-5; v_gene: TRBV19; CDR3nt: TGTGCCAGTAGTATAGATTTACAGGGTCGGGGACAGCCCCAGCATTTT; CDR3aa: CASSIDLQGRGQPQHF
abundance: NA; d_gene: NA; j_gene: TRBJ2-7; v_gene: TRBV28; CDR3nt: TGTGCCAGCAGGGTCTTAACAGGGTCCTACGAGCAGTACTTC; CDR3aa: CASRVLTGSYEQYF
abundance: few; d_gene: NA; j_gene: TRBJ2-1; v_gene: TRBV7-9; CDR3nt: TGTGCCAGCAGCTTAGTGGCGGGGCCCCCACGGAATGAGCAGTTCTTC; CDR3aa: CASSLVAGPPRNEQFF
abundance: NA; d_gene: TRBD1; j_gene: TRBJ1-1; v_gene: TRBV19; CDR3nt: TGTGCCACAAAGCGGGGGGACAGCATGAACACTGAAGCTTTCTTT; CDR3aa: CATKRGDSMNTEAFF
abundance: NA; d_gene: NA; j_gene: TRBJ1-2; v_gene: TRBV6-6; CDR3nt: TGTGCCAGCAGTTACTCAGCAGGATCTGAGTATGGCTACCCCTTC; CDR3aa: CASSYSAGSEYGYPF
abundance: NA; d_gene: NA; j_gene: TRBJ1-5; v_gene: TRBV25-1; CDR3nt: TGTGCCAGCAGTCCCGACATCCAGGGCAATCAGCCCCAGCATTTT; CDR3aa: CASSPDIQGNQPQHF
abundance: NA; d_gene: NA; j_gene: TRBJ1-5; v_gene: TRBV10-3; CDR3nt: TGTGCCATCAGTGTTAGTGGGGGCTTAGAGCCCCAGCATTTT; CDR3aa: CAISVSGGLEPQHF
abundance: NA; d_gene: TRBD1; j_gene: TRBJ1-5; v_gene: TRBV7-2; CDR3nt: TGTGCCAGCAGCCGGGACAGAAATCAGCCCCAGCATTTT; CDR3aa: CASSRDRNQPQHF
abundance: NA; d_gene: TRBD2; j_gene: TRBJ2-7; v_gene: TRBV29-1; CDR3nt: TGCAGCGTTGAAGAAGGGCTAGCGGGAGGTTTGCGCGAGCAGTACTTC; CDR3aa: CSVEEGLAGGLREQYF
abundance: few; d_gene: TRBD1; j_gene: TRBJ1-4; v_gene: TRBV19; CDR3nt: TGTGCCAGTAGGCAGGGGGCTGCATCCAATGAAAAACTGTTTTTT; CDR3aa: CASRQGAASNEKLFF
abundance: NA; d_gene: NA; j_gene: TRBJ1-1; v_gene: TRBV18; CDR3nt: TGTGCCAGCTCACTCCGGGACACAGACACTGAAGCTTTCTTT; CDR3aa: CASSLRDTDTEAFF
abundance: NA; d_gene: TRBD1; j_gene: TRBJ1-6; v_gene: TRBV5-6; CDR3nt: TGTGCCAGCAGCGCGTCCTACAGGGGTTATAATTCACCCCTCCACTTT; CDR3aa: CASSASYRGYNSPLHF
abundance: NA; d_gene: TRBD2; j_gene: TRBJ2-3; v_gene: TRBV5-1; CDR3nt: TGCGCCAGCAGCCCGCGGACTAGCGGGAGGACAGATACGCAGTATTTT; CDR3aa: CASSPRTSGRTDTQYF
abundance: NA; d_gene: NA; j_gene: TRBJ2-3; v_gene: TRBV5-6; CDR3nt: TGTGCCAGCAGCTGGTACCAGATGACAGATACGCAGTATTTT; CDR3aa: CASSWYQMTDTQYF
abundance: few; d_gene: TRBD2; j_gene: TRBJ2-7; v_gene: TRBV2; CDR3nt: TGTGCCAGCGCCGGGACTAGCCCCTACGAGCAGTACTTC; CDR3aa: CASAGTSPYEQYF
abundance: NA; d_gene: TRBD1; j_gene: TRBJ2-3; v_gene: TRBV2; CDR3nt: TGTGCCAGCAGCTATAGGGACAGCTCTAGCACAGATACGCAGTATTTT; CDR3aa: CASSYRDSSSTDTQYF
abundance: NA; d_gene: NA; j_gene: TRBJ1-5; v_gene: TRBV11-1; CDR3nt: TGTGCCAGCAGCGCAGGGGCTCGACAGCCCCAGCATTTT; CDR3aa: CASSAGARQPQHF
abundance: NA; d_gene: TRBD1; j_gene: TRBJ2-2; v_gene: TRBV19; CDR3nt: TGTGCCAGTAGTATGGGACAGGCCACCGGGGAGCTGTTTTTT; CDR3aa: CASSMGQATGELFF
abundance: NA; d_gene: NA; j_gene: TRBJ2-5; v_gene: TRBV5-4; CDR3nt: TGTGCCAGCAGCTTGTCGCGGTCCATGACGGGGGAGACCCAGTACTTC; CDR3aa: CASSLSRSMTGETQYF
abundance: NA; d_gene: TRBD1; j_gene: TRBJ2-7; v_gene: TRBV7-8; CDR3nt: TGTGCCAGCAGCTTAGTGGGACAGAAGTACTTC; CDR3aa: CASSLVGQKYF
abundance: NA; d_gene: TRBD2; j_gene: TRBJ2-3; v_gene: TRBV4-2; CDR3nt: TGTGCCAGCAGCCGGCACACTAGCGGCAGCACAGATACGCAGTATTTT; CDR3aa: CASSRHTSGSTDTQYF
abundance: NA; d_gene: NA; j_gene: TRBJ1-1; v_gene: TRBV11-1; CDR3nt: TGTGCCAGCAGCTCGTACTTCGACATCGGGAGTACTGAAGCTTTCTTT; CDR3aa: CASSSYFDIGSTEAFF
abundance: NA; d_gene: TRBD2; j_gene: TRBJ2-5; v_gene: TRBV27; CDR3nt: TGTGCCAGCAGCGGGACTAGCGGGAGTCCCCTCACAGGAGAGACCCAGTACTTC; CDR3aa: CASSGTSGSPLTGETQYF
abundance: once; d_gene: TRBD1; j_gene: TRBJ2-2; v_gene: TRBV6-5; CDR3nt: TGTGCCAGCAGTTACGACAGGGGGCACACCGGGGAGCTGTTTTTT; CDR3aa: CASSYDRGHTGELFF
abundance: few; d_gene: NA; j_gene: TRBJ1-2; v_gene: TRBV5-6; CDR3nt: TGTGCCAGCACCACCGGCGGAGGTCGAAAGGGTTATGGCTACACCTTC; CDR3aa: CASTTGGGRKGYGYTF
abundance: NA; d_gene: NA; j_gene: TRBJ2-2; v_gene: TRBV6-1; CDR3nt: TGTGCCAGCGCCCAGTACACCGGGGAGCTGTTTTTT; CDR3aa: CASAQYTGELFF
abundance: NA; d_gene: NA; j_gene: TRBJ2-3; v_gene: TRBV15; CDR3nt: TGTGCCACCAGCAGAGGGTCCGGCGGCTCAGTGCAGTATTTT; CDR3aa: CATSRGSGGSVQYF
abundance: NA; d_gene: NA; j_gene: TRBJ1-1; v_gene: TRBV6-5; CDR3nt: TGTGCCAGCAGCAGGCCCGACACTGAAGCTTTCTTT; CDR3aa: CASSRPDTEAFF
abundance: NA; d_gene: NA; j_gene: TRBJ1-1; v_gene: TRBV7-9; CDR3nt: TGTGCCAGCGGGACACGGGGAGACACTGAAGCTTTCTTT; CDR3aa: CASGTRGDTEAFF
abundance: NA; d_gene: NA; j_gene: TRBJ1-2; v_gene: TRBV9; CDR3nt: TGTGCCAGCAGCGCCCAAGGAGGGACCAGTAACTATGGCTACACCTTC; CDR3aa: CASSAQGGTSNYGYTF
abundance: once; d_gene: TRBD1; j_gene: TRBJ1-5; v_gene: TRBV27; CDR3nt: TGTGCCAGCAGTTCCGGGACAGGGGGCGGCCAGCCCCAGCATTTT; CDR3aa: CASSSGTGGGQPQHF
abundance: NA; d_gene: NA; j_gene: TRBJ1-4; v_gene: TRBV7-2; CDR3nt: TGTGCCAGCAGCTTTACAGGGTCTGCCCTGGGAACTAATGAAAAACTGTTTTTT; CDR3aa: CASSFTGSALGTNEKLFF
abundance: NA; d_gene: TRBD1; j_gene: TRBJ1-5; v_gene: TRBV19; CDR3nt: TGTGCCAGTAGTGTGACAGGGGCCAATCAGCCCCAGCATTTT; CDR3aa: CASSVTGANQPQHF
abundance: NA; d_gene: NA; j_gene: TRBJ1-1; v_gene: TRBV7-8; CDR3nt: TGTGCCAGCAGCGCTCGACCTGGGAGCACTGAAGCTTTCTTT; CDR3aa: CASSARPGSTEAFF
abundance: NA; d_gene: NA; j_gene: TRBJ1-1; v_gene: TRBV7-2; CDR3nt: TGTGCCAGCAGCTTAGACCGGGGAGGGGGCACTGAAGCTTTCTTT; CDR3aa: CASSLDRGGGTEAFF
abundance: few; d_gene: TRBD2; j_gene: TRBJ2-2; v_gene: TRBV9; CDR3nt: TGTGCCAGCGGGAAGGGACTAGCGGAGAACACCGGGGAGCTGTTTTTT; CDR3aa: CASGKGLAENTGELFF
abundance: NA; d_gene: TRBD1; j_gene: TRBJ2-7; v_gene: TRBV19; CDR3nt: TGTGCCAGTAGGCTAGGGACAGAGGTGAACTTC; CDR3aa: CASRLGTEVNF